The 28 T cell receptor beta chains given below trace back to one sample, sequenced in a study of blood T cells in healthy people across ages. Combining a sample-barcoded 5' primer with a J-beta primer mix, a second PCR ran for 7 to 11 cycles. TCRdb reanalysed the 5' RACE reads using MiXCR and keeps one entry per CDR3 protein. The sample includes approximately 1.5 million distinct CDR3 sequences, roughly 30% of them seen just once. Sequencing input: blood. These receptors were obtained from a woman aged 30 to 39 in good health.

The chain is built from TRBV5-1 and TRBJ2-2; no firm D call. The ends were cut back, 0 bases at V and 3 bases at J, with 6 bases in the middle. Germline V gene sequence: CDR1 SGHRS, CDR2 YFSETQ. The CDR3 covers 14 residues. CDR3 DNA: TGCGCCAGCAGCTTGGTGGACCACACCGGGGAGCTGTTTTTT. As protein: CASSLVDHTGELFF.

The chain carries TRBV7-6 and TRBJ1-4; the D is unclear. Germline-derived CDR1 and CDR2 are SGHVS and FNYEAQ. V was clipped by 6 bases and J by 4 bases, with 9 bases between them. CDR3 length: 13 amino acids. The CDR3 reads CASRRVSNEKLFF. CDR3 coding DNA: TGTGCCAGCAGGAGGGTCAGTAATGAAAAACTGTTTTTT.

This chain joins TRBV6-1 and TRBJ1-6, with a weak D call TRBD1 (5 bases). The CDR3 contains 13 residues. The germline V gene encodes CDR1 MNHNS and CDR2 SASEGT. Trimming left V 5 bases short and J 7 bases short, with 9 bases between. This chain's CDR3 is CASSPTANSPLHF. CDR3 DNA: TGTGCCAGCAGTCCGACAGCGAATTCACCCCTCCACTTT.

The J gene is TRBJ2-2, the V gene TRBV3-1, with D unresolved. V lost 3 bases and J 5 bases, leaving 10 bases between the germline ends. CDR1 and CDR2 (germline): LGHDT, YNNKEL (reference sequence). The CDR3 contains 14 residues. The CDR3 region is CASSQPVTTGELFF. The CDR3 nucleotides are TGTGCCAGCAGCCAGCCGGTGACAACCGGGGAGCTGTTTTTT.

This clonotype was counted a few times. The CDR3 nucleotides are TGCAGTGCTAGAAGTCGGGGGAGCACAGATACGCAGTATTTT. This translates into CSARSRGSTDTQYF. This rearrangement joins TRBV20-1 to TRBJ2-3, with D perhaps TRBD2 (6 bases). The CDR3 is 14 residues long. From germline, CDR1 is DFQATT and CDR2 SNEGSKA (reference sequence). V was pared by 2 bases and J by 0 bases, with 9 bases between.

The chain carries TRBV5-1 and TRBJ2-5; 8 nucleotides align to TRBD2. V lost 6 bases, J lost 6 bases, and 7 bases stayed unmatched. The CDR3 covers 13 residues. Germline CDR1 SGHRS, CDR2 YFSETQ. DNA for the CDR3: TGCGCCAGCACGAAAGCGGGGGTAAAGACCCAGTACTTC. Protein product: CASTKAGVKTQYF.

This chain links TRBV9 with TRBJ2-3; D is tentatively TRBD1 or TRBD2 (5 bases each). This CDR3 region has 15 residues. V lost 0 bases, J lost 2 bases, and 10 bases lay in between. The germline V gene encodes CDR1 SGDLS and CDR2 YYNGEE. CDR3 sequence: CASSVERGDTDTQYF. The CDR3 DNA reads TGTGCCAGCAGCGTAGAGAGGGGAGACACAGATACGCAGTATTTT.

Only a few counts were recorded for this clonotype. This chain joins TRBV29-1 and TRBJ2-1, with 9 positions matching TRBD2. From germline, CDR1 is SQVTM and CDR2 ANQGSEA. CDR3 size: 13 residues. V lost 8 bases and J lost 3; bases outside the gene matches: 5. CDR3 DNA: TGCAGCCTTGCGGGGGGGGACTACAATGAGCAGTTCTTC. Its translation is CSLAGGDYNEQFF.

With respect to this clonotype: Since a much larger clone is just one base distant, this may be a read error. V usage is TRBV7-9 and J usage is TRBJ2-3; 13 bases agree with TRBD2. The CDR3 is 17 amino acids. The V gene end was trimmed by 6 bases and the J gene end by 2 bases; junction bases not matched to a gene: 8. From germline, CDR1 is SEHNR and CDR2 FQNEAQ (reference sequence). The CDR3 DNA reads TGTGCCAGCAGTCGCGGACTAGCGGGAGAATACACAGATACGCAGTATTTT. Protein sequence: CASSRGLAGEYTDTQYF.

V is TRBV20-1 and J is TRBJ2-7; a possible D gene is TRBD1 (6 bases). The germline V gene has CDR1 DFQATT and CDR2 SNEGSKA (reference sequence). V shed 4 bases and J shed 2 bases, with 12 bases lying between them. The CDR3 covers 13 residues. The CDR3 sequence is CSANRDNPYEQYF. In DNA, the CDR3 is TGCAGTGCTAACCGGGACAACCCCTACGAGCAGTACTTC.

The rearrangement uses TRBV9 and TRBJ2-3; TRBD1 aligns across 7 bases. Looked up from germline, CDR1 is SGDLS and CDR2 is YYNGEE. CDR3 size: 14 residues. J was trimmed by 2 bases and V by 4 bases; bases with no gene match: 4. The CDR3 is CASSWDSYTDTQYF. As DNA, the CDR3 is TGTGCCAGCAGCTGGGACAGTTACACAGATACGCAGTATTTT.

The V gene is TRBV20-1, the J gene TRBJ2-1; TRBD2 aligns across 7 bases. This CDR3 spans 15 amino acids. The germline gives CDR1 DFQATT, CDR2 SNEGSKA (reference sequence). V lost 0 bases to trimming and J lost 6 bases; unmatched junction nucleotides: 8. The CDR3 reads CSARDTRDYINEQFF. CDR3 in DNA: TGCAGTGCTAGAGATACCCGGGACTATATCAATGAGCAGTTCTTC.

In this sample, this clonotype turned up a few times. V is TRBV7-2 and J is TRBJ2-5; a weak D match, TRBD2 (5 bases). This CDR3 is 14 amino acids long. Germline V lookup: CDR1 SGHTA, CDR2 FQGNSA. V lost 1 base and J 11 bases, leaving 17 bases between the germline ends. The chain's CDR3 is CASSLGGVVGEQYF. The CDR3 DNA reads TGTGCCAGCAGCTTAGGTGGGGTAGTCGGGGAGCAGTACTTC. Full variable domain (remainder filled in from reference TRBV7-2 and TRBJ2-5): GAGVSQSPSNKVTEKGKDVELRCDPISGHTALYWYRQSLGQGLEFLIYFQGNSAPDKSGLPSDRFSAERTGGSVSTLTIQRTQQEDSAVYLCASSLGGVVGEQYFGPGTRLLVL.

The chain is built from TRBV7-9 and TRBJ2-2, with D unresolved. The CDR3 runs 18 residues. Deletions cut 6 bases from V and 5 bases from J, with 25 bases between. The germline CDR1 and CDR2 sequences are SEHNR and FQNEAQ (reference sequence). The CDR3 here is CASSYAPTAPFLTGELFF. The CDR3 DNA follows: TGTGCCAGCAGTTACGCCCCAACAGCCCCTTTCCTAACCGGGGAGCTGTTTTTT.

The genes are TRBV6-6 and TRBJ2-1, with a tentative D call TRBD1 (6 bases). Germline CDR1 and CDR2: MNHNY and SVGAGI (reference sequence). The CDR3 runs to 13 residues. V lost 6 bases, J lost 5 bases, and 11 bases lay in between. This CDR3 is CASSADRNNEQFF. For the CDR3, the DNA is TGTGCCAGCAGCGCGGACAGAAACAATGAGCAGTTCTTC.

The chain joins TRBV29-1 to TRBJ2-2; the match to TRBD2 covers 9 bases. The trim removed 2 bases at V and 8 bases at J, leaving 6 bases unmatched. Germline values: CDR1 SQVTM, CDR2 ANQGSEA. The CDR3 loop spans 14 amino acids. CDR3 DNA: TGCAGCGTTGAACGAGCGGGAGGTGTTGGGGAGCTGTTTTTT. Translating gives CSVERAGGVGELFF.

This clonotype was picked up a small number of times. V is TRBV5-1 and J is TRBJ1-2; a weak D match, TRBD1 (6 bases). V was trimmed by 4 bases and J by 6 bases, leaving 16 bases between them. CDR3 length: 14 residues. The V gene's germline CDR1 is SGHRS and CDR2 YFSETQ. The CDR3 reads CASSHPQGGNGYTF. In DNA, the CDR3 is TGCGCCAGCAGCCATCCACAGGGAGGGAATGGCTACACCTTC. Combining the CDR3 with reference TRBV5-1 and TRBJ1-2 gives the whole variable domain KAGVTQTPRYLIKTRGQQVTLSCSPISGHRSVSWYQQTPGQGLQFLFEYFSETQRNKGNFPGRFSGRQFSNSRSEMNVSTLELGDSALYLCASSHPQGGNGYTFGSGTRLTVV.

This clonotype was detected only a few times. The CDR3 nucleotides are TGCGCCAGCAGCCTATCGGGACAGTTTGAAGCTTTCTTT. Protein: CASSLSGQFEAFF. The chain carries TRBV5-1 and TRBJ1-1, with 7 positions matching TRBD1. Germline CDR1 SGHRS, CDR2 YFSETQ. The CDR3 runs to 13 residues. The V and J ends lost 4 bases and 7 bases, in that order; junction bases with no gene match: 7.

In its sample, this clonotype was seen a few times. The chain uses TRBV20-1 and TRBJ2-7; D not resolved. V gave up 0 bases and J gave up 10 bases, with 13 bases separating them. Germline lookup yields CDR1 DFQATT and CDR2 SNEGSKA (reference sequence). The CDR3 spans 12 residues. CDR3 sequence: CSARDQRPHQYF. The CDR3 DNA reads TGCAGTGCTAGAGATCAAAGGCCTCATCAGTACTTC.

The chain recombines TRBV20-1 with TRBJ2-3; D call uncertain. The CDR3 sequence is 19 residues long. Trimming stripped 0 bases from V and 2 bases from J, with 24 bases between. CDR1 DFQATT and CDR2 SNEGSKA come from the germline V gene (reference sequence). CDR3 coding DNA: TGCAGTGCTAGAGATGTTTTTACGAGGTCCGAGAGCTACACAGATACGCAGTATTTT. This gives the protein CSARDVFTRSESYTDTQYF.

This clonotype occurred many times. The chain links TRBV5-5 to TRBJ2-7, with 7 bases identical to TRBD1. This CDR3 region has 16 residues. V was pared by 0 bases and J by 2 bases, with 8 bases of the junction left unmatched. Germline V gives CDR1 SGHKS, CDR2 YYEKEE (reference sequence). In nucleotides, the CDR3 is TGTGCCAGCAGCTTGGAAACACCGGGACAGACCTACGAGCAGTACTTC. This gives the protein CASSLETPGQTYEQYF.

CDR3: CASSLGQGETGELFF. The CDR3 nucleotides read TGTGCCAGCAGCCTCGGGCAGGGGGAGACCGGGGAGCTGTTTTTT. The chain carries TRBV3-1 and TRBJ2-2, with 7 bases that match TRBD1. Per the germline V gene, CDR1 is LGHDT and CDR2 is YNNKEL (reference sequence). V dropped 4 bases and J dropped 5; count of bases not matched to a gene: 7. CDR3 length: 15 amino acids.

As DNA, the CDR3 is TGTGCCAGCAGTTTAGGGCTCATAGGGGATACGCAGTATTTT. It is translated as CASSLGLIGDTQYF. The chain carries TRBV28 and TRBJ2-3; D ambiguous. CDR1 is MDHEN and CDR2 is SYDVKM in the germline V gene. The CDR3 runs 14 residues. The ends were cut back, 2 bases at V and 6 bases at J, with 12 bases in the middle.

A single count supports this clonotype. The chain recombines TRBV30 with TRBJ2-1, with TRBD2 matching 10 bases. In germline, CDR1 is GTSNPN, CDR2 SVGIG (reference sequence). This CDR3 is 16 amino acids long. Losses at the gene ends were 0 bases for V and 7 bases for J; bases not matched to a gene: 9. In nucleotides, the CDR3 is TGTGCCTGGAGTGTCAGGTTACTAGCGGGGACTAATGAGCAGTTCTTC. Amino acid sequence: CAWSVRLLAGTNEQFF.

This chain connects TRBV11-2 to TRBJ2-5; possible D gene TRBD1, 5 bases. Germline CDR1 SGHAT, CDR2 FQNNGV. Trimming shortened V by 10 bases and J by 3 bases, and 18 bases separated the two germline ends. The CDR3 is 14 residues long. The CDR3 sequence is CATRPLRVKETQYF. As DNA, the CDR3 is TGTGCCACCAGACCTCTCAGGGTGAAAGAGACCCAGTACTTC.

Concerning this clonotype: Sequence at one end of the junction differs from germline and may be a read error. This chain's CDR3 is CASRDRDRDTQYF. In DNA, the CDR3 is TGCGCCAGTAGAGACCGGGACAGGGATACGCAGTATTTT. The J gene is TRBJ2-3, the V gene TRBV19; 8 positions match TRBD1. The germline V gene has CDR1 LNHDA and CDR2 SQIVND (reference sequence). The CDR3 has 13 residues. Variable domain in full (rest from reference TRBV19 and TRBJ2-3): DGGITQSPKYLFRKEGQNVTLSCEQNLNHDAMYWYRQDPGQGLRLIYYSQIVNDFQKGDIAEGYSVSREKKESFPLTVTSAQKNPTAFYLCASRDRDRDTQYFGPGTRLTVL.

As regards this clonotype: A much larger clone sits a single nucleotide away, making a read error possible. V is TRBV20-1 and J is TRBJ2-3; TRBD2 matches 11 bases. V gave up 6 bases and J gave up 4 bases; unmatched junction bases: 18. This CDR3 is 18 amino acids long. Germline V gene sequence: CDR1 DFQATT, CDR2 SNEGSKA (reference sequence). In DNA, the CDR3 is TGCAGTGCCACCACACTAGCGGGGGCTGTAAAAGTATCAGATACGCAGTATTTT. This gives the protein CSATTLAGAVKVSDTQYF.

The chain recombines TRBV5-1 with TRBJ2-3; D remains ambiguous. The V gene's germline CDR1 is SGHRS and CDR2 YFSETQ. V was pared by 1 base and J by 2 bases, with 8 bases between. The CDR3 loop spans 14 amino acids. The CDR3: CASSLIPVTDTQYF. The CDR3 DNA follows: TGCGCCAGCAGCTTGATCCCGGTCACAGATACGCAGTATTTT.